These 16 T cell receptor beta chains originate from one sample sequenced in a study of T cell repertoires in aging, cancer and after chemotherapy. Amplification of TCR beta used genomic DNA extracted from peripheral blood. Multiplex touch-down PCR with TRB-A/B primers amplified rearranged V-D-J TRB sequences. MiXCR was run by TCRdb on the multiplex PCR reads, yielding one entry per CDR3 protein. The sample includes approximately 5,300 distinct CDR3 sequences, around 27% seen only once; the top ten take over 8.5%. The sample taken for sequencing was blood. All receptors derive from a human donor with a solid tumor.

This clonotype turned up a few times. This sequence joins TRBV10-3 and TRBJ2-7; no firm D call. CDR1 is ENHRY and CDR2 is SYGVKD in the germline V gene. The CDR3 covers 11 residues. Between the trimmed V and J ends, which lost 1 base and 5 bases, there was a span of 3 bases. CDR3 DNA: TGTGCCATCAGTGAGTACCACGAGCAGTACTTC. It specifies CAISEYHEQYF.

V usage is TRBV19 and J usage is TRBJ1-1, with D hard to call. Per the germline V gene, CDR1 is LNHDA and CDR2 is SQIVND (reference sequence). The V and J ends lost 8 bases and 0 bases respectively, with 4 bases between them. This CDR3 has 11 amino acids. The CDR3 sequence is CASLMNTEAFF. CDR3 in DNA: TGTGCCAGTCTCATGAACACTGAAGCTTTCTTT.

This clonotype qualifies as medium-sized (0.01 to 0.1%). The chain employs TRBV29-1 and TRBJ1-3; D is undetermined. Trimming cost V 6 bases and J 0 bases, with 15 bases left between them. The germline V gene encodes CDR1 SQVTM and CDR2 ANQGSEA. The CDR3 covers 15 residues. CDR3 sequence: CSVTKDAGSGNTIYF. CDR3 DNA: TGCAGCGTGACGAAGGACGCCGGCTCTGGAAACACCATATATTTT. The full variable domain, in which reference TRBV29-1 and TRBJ1-3 provide the parts outside the CDR3, is SAVISQKPSRDICQRGTSLTIQCQVDSQVTMMFWYRQQPGQSLTLIATANQGSEATYESGFVIDKFPISRPNLTFSTLTVSNMSPEDSSIYLCSVTKDAGSGNTIYFGEGSWLTVV.

This clonotype was detected only a few times. This chain links TRBV11-1 with TRBJ1-2; possibly TRBD1 for D (6 bases). The CDR3 contains 16 residues. The V gene lost 5 bases and the J gene lost 6 bases, with 22 bases spanning the gap. Germline CDR1 and CDR2: SGHAT and FQDESV (reference sequence). CDR3 loop: CASSPEAYQGGDGYTF. Written as DNA, the CDR3 is TGTGCCAGCAGCCCGGAGGCCTATCAAGGGGGGGATGGCTACACCTTC.

In this sample, this clonotype turned up a few times. J is TRBJ1-5 and V is TRBV19; weak D call: TRBD1 (5 bases). The germline gives CDR1 LNHDA, CDR2 SQIVND (reference sequence). The CDR3 covers 16 residues. The V gene lost 5 bases and the J gene lost 0 bases, with 14 bases spanning the gap. The CDR3 DNA sequence: TGTGCCAGTAGTCCCCTGAGGGGTCATAGCAATCAGCCCCAGCATTTT. Its translation: CASSPLRGHSNQPQHF.

The chain combines TRBV20-1 with TRBJ1-6; unclear D gene. Trimming removed 3 bases from V and 7 bases from J, with 13 bases in between. The V gene's germline CDR1 is DFQATT and CDR2 SNEGSKA (reference sequence). This CDR3 contains 14 residues. The CDR3 nucleotides read TGCAGTGCTAGTCTCCGGACGGTAAATTCACCCCTCCACTTT. Amino acid sequence: CSASLRTVNSPLHF.

The rearrangement links TRBV10-3 to TRBJ2-3, with 8 bases lining up with TRBD2. The CDR3 extends over 14 amino acids. V lost 5 bases to trimming and J lost 3 bases; unmatched junction nucleotides: 4. Germline loops: CDR1 ENHRY, CDR2 SYGVKD. The CDR3 is CAISRTSGTDTQYF. CDR3 sequence (DNA): TGTGCCATCAGTCGAACTAGCGGAACAGATACGCAGTATTTT.

The rearrangement uses TRBV10-3 and TRBJ1-1; D is perhaps TRBD1 (6 bases). Trimming took off 6 bases at V and 3 bases at J, with 17 bases between the two ends. Germline-derived CDR1 and CDR2 are ENHRY and SYGVKD. The CDR3 runs to 15 residues. In DNA, the CDR3 is TGTGCCATCAGCGAACAGGGTTTTGGGGACACTGAAGCTTTCTTT. As protein: CAISEQGFGDTEAFF.

This clonotype qualifies as medium-sized. The rearrangement links TRBV6-5 to TRBJ2-7; 10 nucleotides agree with TRBD1. This CDR3 is 13 amino acids long. V lost 5 bases to trimming and J lost 5 bases; unmatched junction nucleotides: 3. CDR1 and CDR2 from the germline V gene are MNHEY and SVGAGI. The CDR3, as DNA: TGTGCCAGCAGTCGGGACAGGGGCAACGAGCAGTACTTC. Protein product: CASSRDRGNEQYF.

This clonotype appeared a single time. The V and J genes are TRBV7-2 and TRBJ2-1, with 7 bases aligning to TRBD2. Judging by the DNA end, TRBJ2-5 fits better; the J call may be wrong. The CDR3 spans 15 residues. Germline CDR1 is SGHTA and CDR2 is FQGNSA. As DNA, the CDR3 is TGTGCCAGCAGCCTTGGTCAGCGGGGTGAAGAGACCCAGTACTTC. Translated, it gives CASSLGQRGEETQYF.

The sample holds one count of this clonotype. V gene TRBV19 combines with J gene TRBJ1-4; TRBD1 is a possible D gene (5 bases). V gave up 11 bases and J gave up 5 bases, with 12 bases separating them. Germline CDR1 is LNHDA and CDR2 is SQIVND (reference sequence). This CDR3 comprises 12 residues. This chain's CDR3 is CAAVDRNEKLFF. Written as DNA, the CDR3 is TGTGCCGCCGTCGACAGAAATGAAAAACTGTTTTTT.

This clonotype is deemed medium-sized. This chain joins TRBV20-1 and TRBJ1-6; maybe TRBD1 (5 bases). The CDR3 extends over 14 amino acids. V was shortened by 3 bases and J by 7 bases, with 13 bases between the two germline ends. Germline assignment: CDR1 DFQATT and CDR2 SNEGSKA (reference sequence). This CDR3 is CSARPARDNSPLHF. In nucleotides, the CDR3 is TGCAGTGCTAGGCCGGCCAGGGACAATTCACCCCTCCACTTT.

The genes are TRBV12-3 or TRBV12-4 and TRBJ1-2; possibly TRBD1 for D (5 bases). V was trimmed by 1 base and J by 7 bases, leaving 16 bases between them. The CDR3 sequence is 15 residues long. In DNA, the CDR3 is TGTGCCAGCAGTTTAGTAAGGCAGGGCTCCGGTGGCTACACCTTC. It yields the protein CASSLVRQGSGGYTF.

The table lists this clonotype with a few counts. The chain links TRBV6-4 to TRBJ1-5; no definite D call. This CDR3 spans 13 amino acids. The V and J ends lost 1 base and 7 bases respectively, with 8 bases between them. Germline CDR1 reads MRHNA; CDR2 reads SNTAGT. The chain's CDR3 is CASSDFVGQPQHF. For the CDR3, the DNA is TGTGCCAGCAGTGACTTTGTGGGGCAGCCCCAGCATTTT.

By its share, this clonotype is medium-sized. The rearrangement uses TRBV29-1 and TRBJ2-3; 12 nucleotides align to TRBD1. CDR1 SQVTM and CDR2 ANQGSEA come from the germline V gene. V lost 6 bases, J lost 1 base, and 5 bases stayed unmatched. The CDR3 length is 15 residues. The CDR3 spells CSVEGTGGGTDTQYF. For the CDR3, the DNA is TGCAGCGTCGAGGGGACAGGGGGCGGCACAGATACGCAGTATTTT.

This clonotype was counted a few times. CDR3 protein: CASSPDLTLGNTIYF. The CDR3 coding sequence is TGCGCCAGCAGCCCTGACCTAACGTTAGGAAACACCATATATTTT. The J gene is TRBJ1-3, the V gene TRBV5-1, with D unresolved. The CDR3 has 15 residues. Trimming shortened V by 4 bases and J by 4 bases, and 15 bases separated the two germline ends. Germline V gene lookup returns CDR1 SGHRS and CDR2 YFSETQ.